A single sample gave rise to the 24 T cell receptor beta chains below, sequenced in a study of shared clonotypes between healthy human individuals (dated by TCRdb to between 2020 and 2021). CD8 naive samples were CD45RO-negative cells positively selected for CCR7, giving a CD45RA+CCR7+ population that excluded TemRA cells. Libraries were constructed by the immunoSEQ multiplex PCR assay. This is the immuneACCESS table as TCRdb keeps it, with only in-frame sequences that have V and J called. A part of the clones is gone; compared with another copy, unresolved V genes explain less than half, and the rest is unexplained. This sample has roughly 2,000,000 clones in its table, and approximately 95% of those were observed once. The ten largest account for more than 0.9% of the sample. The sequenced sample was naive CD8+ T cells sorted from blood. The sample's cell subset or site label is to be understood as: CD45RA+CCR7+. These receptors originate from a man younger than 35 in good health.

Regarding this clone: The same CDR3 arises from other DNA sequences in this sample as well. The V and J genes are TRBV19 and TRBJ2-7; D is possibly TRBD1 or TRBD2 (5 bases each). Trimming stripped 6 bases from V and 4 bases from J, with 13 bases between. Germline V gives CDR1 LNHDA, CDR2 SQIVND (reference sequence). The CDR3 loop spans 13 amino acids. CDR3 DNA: TGTGCCAGTAGCCCGGGGCTGTCATACGAGCAGTACTTC. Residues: CASSPGLSYEQYF. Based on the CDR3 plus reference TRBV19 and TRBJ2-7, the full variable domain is DGGITQSPKYLFRKEGQNVTLSCEQNLNHDAMYWYRQDPGQGLRLIYYSQIVNDFQKGDIAEGYSVSREKKESFPLTVTSAQKNPTAFYLCASSPGLSYEQYFGPGTRLTVT.

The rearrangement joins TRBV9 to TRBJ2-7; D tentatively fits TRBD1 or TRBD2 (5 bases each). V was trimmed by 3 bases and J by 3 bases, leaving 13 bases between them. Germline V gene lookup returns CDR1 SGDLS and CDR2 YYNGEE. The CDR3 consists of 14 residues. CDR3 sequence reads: CASSGDPGGYEQYF. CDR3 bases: TGTGCCAGCAGCGGGGACCCTGGGGGCTACGAGCAGTACTTC. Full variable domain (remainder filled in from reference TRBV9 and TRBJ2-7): DSGVTQTPKHLITATGQRVTLRCSPRSGDLSVYWYQQSLDQGLQFLIQYYNGEERAKGNILERFSAQQFPDLHSELNLSSLELGDSALYFCASSGDPGGYEQYFGPGTRLTVT.

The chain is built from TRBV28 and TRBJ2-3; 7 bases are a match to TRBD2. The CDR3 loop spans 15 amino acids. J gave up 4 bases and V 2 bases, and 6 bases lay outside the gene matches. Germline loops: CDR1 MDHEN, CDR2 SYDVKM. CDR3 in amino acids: CASSLRKGGADTQYF. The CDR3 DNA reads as TGTGCCAGCAGTTTACGCAAGGGAGGGGCAGATACGCAGTATTTT.

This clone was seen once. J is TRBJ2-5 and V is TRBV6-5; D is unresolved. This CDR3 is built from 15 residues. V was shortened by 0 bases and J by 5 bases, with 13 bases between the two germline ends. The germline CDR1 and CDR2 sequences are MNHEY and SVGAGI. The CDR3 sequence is CASSYSGYPRETQYF. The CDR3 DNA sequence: TGTGCCAGCAGTTACTCGGGCTACCCAAGGGAGACCCAGTACTTC.

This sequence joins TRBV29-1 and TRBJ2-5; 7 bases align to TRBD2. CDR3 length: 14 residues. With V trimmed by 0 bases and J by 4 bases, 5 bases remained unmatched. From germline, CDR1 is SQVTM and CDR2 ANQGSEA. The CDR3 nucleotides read TGCAGCGTTGAAGATCTAGCGGAGGGAGAGACCCAGTACTTC. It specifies CSVEDLAEGETQYF. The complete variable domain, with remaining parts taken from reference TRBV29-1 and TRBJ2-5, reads SAVISQKPSRDICQRGTSLTIQCQVDSQVTMMFWYRQQPGQSLTLIATANQGSEATYESGFVIDKFPISRPNLTFSTLTVSNMSPEDSSIYLCSVEDLAEGETQYFGPGTRLLVL.

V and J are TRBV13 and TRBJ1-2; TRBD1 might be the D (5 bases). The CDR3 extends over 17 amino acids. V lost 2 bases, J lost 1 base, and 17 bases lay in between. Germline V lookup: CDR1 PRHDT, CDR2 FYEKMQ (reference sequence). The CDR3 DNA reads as TGTGCCAGCAGCTTAATCGGGGCTAACCCTTTTAACTATGGCTACACCTTC. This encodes CASSLIGANPFNYGYTF.

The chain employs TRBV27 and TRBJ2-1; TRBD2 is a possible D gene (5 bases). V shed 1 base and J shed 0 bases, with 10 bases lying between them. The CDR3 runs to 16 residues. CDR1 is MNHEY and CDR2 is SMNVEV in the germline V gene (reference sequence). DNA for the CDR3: TGTGCCAGCAGTTTATATCCGGGGTACTCCTACAATGAGCAGTTCTTC. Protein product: CASSLYPGYSYNEQFF.

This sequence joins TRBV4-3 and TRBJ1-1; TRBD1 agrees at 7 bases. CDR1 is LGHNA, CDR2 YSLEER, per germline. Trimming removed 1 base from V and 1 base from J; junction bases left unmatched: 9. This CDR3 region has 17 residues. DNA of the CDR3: TGCGCCAGCAGCCAAGCTCAGGGGGGGATTGGGAACACTGAAGCTTTCTTT. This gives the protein CASSQAQGGIGNTEAFF.

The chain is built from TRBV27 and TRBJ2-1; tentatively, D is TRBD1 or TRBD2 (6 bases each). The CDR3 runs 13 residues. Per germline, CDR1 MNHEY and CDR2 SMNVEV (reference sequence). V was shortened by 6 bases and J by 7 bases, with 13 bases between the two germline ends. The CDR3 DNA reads TGTGCCAGCAGATTGGGGGGCGGGAATGAGCAGTTCTTC. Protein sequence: CASRLGGGNEQFF.

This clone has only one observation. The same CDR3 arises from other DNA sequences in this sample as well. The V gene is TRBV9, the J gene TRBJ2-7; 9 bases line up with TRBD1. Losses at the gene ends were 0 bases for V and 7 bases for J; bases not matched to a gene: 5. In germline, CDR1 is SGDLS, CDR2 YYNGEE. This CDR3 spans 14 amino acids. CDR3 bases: TGTGCCAGCAGCGTAGGGACAGGGGTTGATGAGCAGTACTTC. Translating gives CASSVGTGVDEQYF. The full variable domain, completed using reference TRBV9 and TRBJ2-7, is DSGVTQTPKHLITATGQRVTLRCSPRSGDLSVYWYQQSLDQGLQFLIQYYNGEERAKGNILERFSAQQFPDLHSELNLSSLELGDSALYFCASSVGTGVDEQYFGPGTRLTVT.

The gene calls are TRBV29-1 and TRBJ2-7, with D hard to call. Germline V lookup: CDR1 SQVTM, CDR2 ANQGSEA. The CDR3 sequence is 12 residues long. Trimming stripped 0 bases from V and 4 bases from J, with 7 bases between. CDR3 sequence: CSVEDSDYEQYF. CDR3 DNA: TGCAGCGTTGAAGACTCAGATTACGAGCAGTACTTC.

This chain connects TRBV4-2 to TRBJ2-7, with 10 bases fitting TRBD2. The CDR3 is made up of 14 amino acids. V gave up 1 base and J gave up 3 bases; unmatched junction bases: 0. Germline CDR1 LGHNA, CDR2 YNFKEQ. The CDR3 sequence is CASSQGLAGYEQYF. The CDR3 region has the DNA TGTGCCAGCAGCCAAGGACTAGCGGGCTACGAGCAGTACTTC.

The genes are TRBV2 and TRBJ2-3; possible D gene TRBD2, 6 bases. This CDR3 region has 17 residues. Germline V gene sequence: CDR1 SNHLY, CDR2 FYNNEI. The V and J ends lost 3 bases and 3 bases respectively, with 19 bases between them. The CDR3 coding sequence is TGTGCCAGCAGTGACCCAGACGCGGGACCAAGGACAGATACGCAGTATTTT. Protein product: CASSDPDAGPRTDTQYF.

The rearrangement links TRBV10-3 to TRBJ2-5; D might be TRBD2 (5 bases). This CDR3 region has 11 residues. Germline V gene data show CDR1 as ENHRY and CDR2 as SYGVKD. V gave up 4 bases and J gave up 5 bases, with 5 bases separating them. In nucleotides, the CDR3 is TGTGCCATCAGTGGGGAGGAGACCCAGTACTTC. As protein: CAISGEETQYF.

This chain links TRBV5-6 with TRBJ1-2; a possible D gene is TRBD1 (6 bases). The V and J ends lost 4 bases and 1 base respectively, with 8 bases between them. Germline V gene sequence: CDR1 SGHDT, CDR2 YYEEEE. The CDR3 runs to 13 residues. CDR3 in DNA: TGTGCCAGCAGCGGGGACATTAACTATGGCTACACCTTC. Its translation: CASSGDINYGYTF.

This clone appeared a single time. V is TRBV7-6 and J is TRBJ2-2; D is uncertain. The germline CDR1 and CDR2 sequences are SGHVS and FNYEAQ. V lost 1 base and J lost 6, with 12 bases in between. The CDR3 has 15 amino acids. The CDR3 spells CASSLGLLQAGELFF. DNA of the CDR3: TGTGCCAGCAGCTTAGGACTCCTGCAGGCCGGGGAGCTGTTTTTT.

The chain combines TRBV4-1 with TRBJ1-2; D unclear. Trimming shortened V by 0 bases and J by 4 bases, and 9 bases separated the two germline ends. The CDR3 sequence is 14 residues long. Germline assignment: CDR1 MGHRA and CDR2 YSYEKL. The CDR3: CASSQDPPGYGYTF. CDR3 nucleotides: TGCGCCAGCAGCCAAGACCCACCCGGCTATGGCTACACCTTC.

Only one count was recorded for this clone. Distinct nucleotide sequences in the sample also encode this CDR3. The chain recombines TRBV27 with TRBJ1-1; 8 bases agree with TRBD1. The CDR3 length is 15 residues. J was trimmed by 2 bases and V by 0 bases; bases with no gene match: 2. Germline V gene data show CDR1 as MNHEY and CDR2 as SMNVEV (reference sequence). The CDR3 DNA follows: TGTGCCAGCAGTTTATCCCAGGGGGCAAACACTGAAGCTTTCTTT. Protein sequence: CASSLSQGANTEAFF.

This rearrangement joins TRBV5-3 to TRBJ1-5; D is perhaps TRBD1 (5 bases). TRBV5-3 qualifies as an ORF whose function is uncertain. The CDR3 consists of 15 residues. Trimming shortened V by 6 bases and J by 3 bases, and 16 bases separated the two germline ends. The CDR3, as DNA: TGTGCCAGAACCTTTCCCGGGGCATTCAATCAGCCCCAGCATTTT. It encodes CARTFPGAFNQPQHF.

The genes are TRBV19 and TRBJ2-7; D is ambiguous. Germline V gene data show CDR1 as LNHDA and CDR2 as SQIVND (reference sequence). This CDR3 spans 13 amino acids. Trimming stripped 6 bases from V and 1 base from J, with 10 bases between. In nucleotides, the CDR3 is TGTGCCAGTAGGCGGACGGCTTCCTACGAGCAGTACTTC. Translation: CASRRTASYEQYF.

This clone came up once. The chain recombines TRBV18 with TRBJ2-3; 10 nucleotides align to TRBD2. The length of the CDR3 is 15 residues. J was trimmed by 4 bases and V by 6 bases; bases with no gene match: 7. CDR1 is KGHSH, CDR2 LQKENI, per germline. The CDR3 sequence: CASSETSGPSDTQYF. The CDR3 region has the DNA TGTGCCAGCTCCGAGACTAGCGGGCCATCAGATACGCAGTATTTT.

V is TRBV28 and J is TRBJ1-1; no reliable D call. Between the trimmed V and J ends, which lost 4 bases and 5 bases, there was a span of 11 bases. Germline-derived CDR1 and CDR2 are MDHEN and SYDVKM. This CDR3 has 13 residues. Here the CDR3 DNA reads TGTGCCAGCAGTTCCCAACATGGGACTGAAGCTTTCTTT. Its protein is CASSSQHGTEAFF.

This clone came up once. This CDR3 is CASSEVARDYEQYF. The DNA of the CDR3 is TGTGCCAGCAGTGAAGTTGCCAGAGATTACGAGCAGTACTTC. The genes are TRBV6-1 and TRBJ2-7; D uncertain. This CDR3 is 14 amino acids long. V was pared by 1 base and J by 4 bases, with 11 bases between. The germline V gene encodes CDR1 MNHNS and CDR2 SASEGT.

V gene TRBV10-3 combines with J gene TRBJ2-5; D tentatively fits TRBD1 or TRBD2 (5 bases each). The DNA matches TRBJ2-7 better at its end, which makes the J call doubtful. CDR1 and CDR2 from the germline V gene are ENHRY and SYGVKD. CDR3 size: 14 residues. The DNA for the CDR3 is TGTGCCATCAGCCCTGGGACGGTCCTCTACGAGCAGTACTTC. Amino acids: CAISPGTVLYEQYF.